A selection of T cell receptor beta chains follows, all from one sample in a study of blood T cell repertoires in COVID-19. Some clones are missing from TCRdb's copy, which holds only in-frame ones; the method was immunoSEQ multiplex PCR. The data hold about 120,000 clones, with 70% to 90% observed a single time. Sequenced input: peripheral blood. These receptors were obtained from a human donor in a cohort sampled during active COVID-19. Both conserved end residues are part of each CDR3. A D gene is named only where the DNA matches it firmly. Not all rows give a size; the values are once, few, many and, for expanded clones, a class.

TRBJ2-4 | TRBD2 | - | TRBV29-1 | TGCAGCGCTCTAACGGCGGGAGGGCTTACCATTCAGTACTTC | CSALTAGGLTIQYF
TRBJ1-3 | TRBD1 | - | TRBV3-1/TRBV3-2 | TGTGCCAGCACCCTGGGGCCCACAGGGGGCTTAAACACCATATATTTT | CASTLGPTGGLNTIYF
TRBJ2-7 | - | - | TRBV7-2 | TGTGCCAGCAGCTTATTGGGGGGGCGCGTGTACGAGCAGTACTTC | CASSLLGGRVYEQYF
TRBJ2-1 | TRBD2 | - | TRBV7-9 | TGTGCCAGCAGCCCGCGGACTAGCGGGGGGAATGAGCAGTTCTTC | CASSPRTSGGNEQFF
TRBJ1-3 | - | - | TRBV14 | TGTGCCAGCGGCGGCCCCAACAGGGCTGGAAACACCATATATTTT | CASGGPNRAGNTIYF
TRBJ1-3 | - | - | TRBV28 | TGTGCCAGCAGTTTAAACGGCGGGGGCTCTGGAAACACCATATATTTT | CASSLNGGGSGNTIYF
TRBJ2-7 | - | once | TRBV28 | TGTGCCAGCAGCCCCCCAGGCTACGAGCAGTACTTC | CASSPPGYEQYF
TRBJ1-1 | - | - | TRBV6-2/TRBV6-3 | TGTGCCAGCATCCCCAGGGGAGGGGTTCGAGCTTTCTTT | CASIPRGGVRAFF
TRBJ2-3 | - | - | TRBV27 | TGTGCCAGCAGTTCTAACGCTGTGCGGGGTAGAGATACGCAGTATTTT | CASSSNAVRGRDTQYF
TRBJ1-6 | - | few | TRBV12-3/TRBV12-4 | TGTGCCAGCAGTACAGGGAATTCACCCCTCCACTTT | CASSTGNSPLHF
TRBJ1-2 | - | once | TRBV6-5 | TGTGCCAGCAAGCCCACTAACTATGGCTACACCTTC | CASKPTNYGYTF
TRBJ2-1 | - | - | TRBV7-9 | TGTGCCAGCAGCTTATGGATTTTGGTGTCAGGAGTTTCCAGCGGGCAGTTCTTC | CASSLWILVSGVSSGQFF
TRBJ2-5 | - | - | TRBV18 | TGTGCCAGCTCACCACGGGACTCCGAGGGGACCCAGTACTTC | CASSPRDSEGTQYF
TRBJ2-2 | - | - | TRBV7-3 | TGTGCCAGCAGCTTAACAGGGGTAGCCGGGGAGCTGTTTTTT | CASSLTGVAGELFF
TRBJ1-6 | - | - | TRBV30 | TGTGCCTGGAGTCGGTGGGGACTGACGCCTATCCCCCTCCACTTT | CAWSRWGLTPIPLHF
TRBJ2-3 | - | - | TRBV11-2 | TGTGCCAGCAGCTCGGACTGGGGGGATCGAGATACGCAGTATTTT | CASSSDWGDRDTQYF
TRBJ1-3 | - | once | TRBV18 | TGTGCCAGCTCACCACCGACAAACTCTGGAAACACCATATATTTT | CASSPPTNSGNTIYF
TRBJ2-5 | - | - | TRBV6-6 | TGTGCCAGCATTGACGGGACAATGTTCGGCGAGACCCAGTACTTC | CASIDGTMFGETQYF
TRBJ2-7 | TRBD2 | - | TRBV19 | TGTGCCAGTAGTATAAAAGGATCTGCGGGAGTCCTACCCTACGAGCAGTACTTC | CASSIKGSAGVLPYEQYF
TRBJ1-1 | TRBD1 | - | TRBV10-3 | TGTGCCATCAGGGGACAGGCAACAATGAACACTGAAGCTTTCTTT | CAIRGQATMNTEAFF
TRBJ2-1 | - | - | TRBV9 | TGTGCCAGCAGCGTTGGACAGACGGTCAATGAGCAGTTCTTC | CASSVGQTVNEQFF
TRBJ1-1 | - | - | TRBV12-2 | TGTGCAAGTCGCTTGCGTGCGGTTAGAAGTGGCACTGAAGCTTTCTTT | CASRLRAVRSGTEAFF
TRBJ2-7 | - | once | TRBV3-1/TRBV3-2 | TGTGCCAGCAGCCAAGGCCCCGGACAGTACTACGAGCAGTACTTC | CASSQGPGQYYEQYF
TRBJ2-7 | - | once | TRBV7-9 | TGTGCCAGCAGCTTCACAGAGAGCTCCTACGAGCAGTACTTC | CASSFTESSYEQYF
TRBJ2-7 | TRBD1 | - | TRBV25-1 | TGTGCCAGCAGTGAATTGGGTGAGACAGGGAGCTACGAGCAGTACTTC | CASSELGETGSYEQYF
TRBJ2-3 | TRBD2 | - | TRBV2 | TGTGCCAGCAGAGCGGGACCCGCGGCAACGCAGTATTTT | CASRAGPAATQYF